These 23 T cell receptor beta chains share one sample of origin, sequenced in a study of HIV-infected patients and healthy controls. cDNA was made from approximately 500 ng RNA using alpha and beta constant primers. Each of the alpha and beta chains got its own library through chain-specific third strand synthesis with indices. TCRdb passed the 5' RACE reads through MiXCR, listing each CDR3 protein once. There are about 5,000 distinct CDR3 sequences in the sample; about 20% occur only once, and roughly 29% lies in the top ten. Antiretroviral therapy had run roughly three months, about 14 weeks, before follow-up blood collection. All unsorted peripheral T cells were captured because whole blood was used without fractionation. The starting material was blood, obtained during antiretroviral therapy. These TCRs come from an adult with HIV infection.

This clonotype appeared many times. Compared with germline, one end of the junction differs, possibly owing to a read error. This chain uses TRBV4-2 with TRBJ2-1; tentative D call: TRBD2 (7 bases). The CDR3 sequence is 16 residues long. Looked up from germline, CDR1 is LGHNA and CDR2 is YNFKEQ. The CDR3 DNA is TGTTCCAGCAGCCAAGATTCGGGGGGCCAGTACAATGAGCAGTTCTTC. It encodes CSSSQDSGGQYNEQFF.

This clonotype rates as medium-sized (0.01 to 0.1%). This chain joins TRBV4-1 and TRBJ2-1; 8 positions match TRBD2. The J segment lost 6 bases and the V segment lost 5 bases, leaving 15 bases of the junction unmatched. This CDR3 region has 17 residues. The germline CDR1 and CDR2 sequences are MGHRA and YSYEKL. The CDR3 nucleotides read TGCGCCAGCAGCTCGCGTCCGGGACTAGGAGTTCCCAATGAGCAGTTCTTC. Translated, it gives CASSSRPGLGVPNEQFF.

The V and J genes are TRBV19 and TRBJ1-2, with TRBD1 matching over 9 bases. V lost 4 bases and J lost 7; bases outside the gene matches: 4. The CDR3 runs 13 residues. The germline V gene encodes CDR1 LNHDA and CDR2 SQIVND (reference sequence). In DNA form, the CDR3 reads TGTGCCAGTAGTACGCTGGACAGGGGTGGCTACACCTTC. As protein: CASSTLDRGGYTF.

By share, this clonotype counts as medium-sized. V is TRBV29-1 and J is TRBJ1-2, with D unresolved. Germline CDR1 SQVTM, CDR2 ANQGSEA. There are 13 residues in the CDR3. V lost 0 bases and J lost 3, with 8 bases in between. The CDR3 is CSVEDPLDYGYTF. CDR3 bases: TGCAGCGTTGAAGATCCTCTTGACTATGGCTACACCTTC. The full variable domain, in which reference TRBV29-1 and TRBJ1-2 provide the parts outside the CDR3, is SAVISQKPSRDICQRGTSLTIQCQVDSQVTMMFWYRQQPGQSLTLIATANQGSEATYESGFVIDKFPISRPNLTFSTLTVSNMSPEDSSIYLCSVEDPLDYGYTFGSGTRLTVV.

By proportion, this clonotype is medium-sized. The chain is built from TRBV19 and TRBJ1-5; 7 positions agree with TRBD1. This CDR3 is built from 14 residues. J lost 5 bases, V lost 7 bases, and 8 bases had no gene match. Looked up from germline, CDR1 is LNHDA and CDR2 is SQIVND (reference sequence). The CDR3 DNA sequence: TGTGCCAGTACCCTACAGGGGTGGGATCAGCCCCAGCATTTT. Amino acids: CASTLQGWDQPQHF.

The chain employs TRBV7-8 and TRBJ2-5, with D unclear. V lost 6 bases and J 0 bases, leaving 14 bases between the germline ends. Germline lookup yields CDR1 SGHVS and CDR2 FQNEAQ. The CDR3 is made up of 15 amino acids. The CDR3 is CASSHRTLDQETQYF. CDR3 DNA sequence: TGTGCCAGCAGTCATAGGACGTTGGACCAAGAGACCCAGTACTTC. The full variable domain, its missing parts supplied by reference TRBV7-8 and TRBJ2-5, is GAGVSQSPRYKVAKRGQDVALRCDPISGHVSLFWYQQALGQGPEFLTYFQNEAQLDKSGLPSDRFFAERPEGSVSTLKIQRTQQEDSAVYLCASSHRTLDQETQYFGPGTRLLVL.

The gene calls are TRBV12-3 or TRBV12-4 and TRBJ2-7; D unclear. The CDR3 is 14 amino acids. Trimming stripped 8 bases from V and 2 bases from J, with 16 bases between. Here the CDR3 reads CASGLETGAYEQYF. CDR3 DNA sequence: TGTGCCAGCGGATTAGAAACCGGAGCCTACGAGCAGTACTTC.

This clonotype is labeled medium-sized. The chain is built from TRBV9 and TRBJ1-2; possible D gene TRBD1, 6 bases. Germline CDR1 reads SGDLS; CDR2 reads YYNGEE. This CDR3 region has 16 residues. Trimming removed 0 bases from V and 2 bases from J, with 14 bases in between. The CDR3 here is CASSVGPSDSNYGYTF. In DNA, the CDR3 is TGTGCCAGCAGCGTAGGACCGTCGGACAGCAACTATGGCTACACCTTC. Full variable domain (outside the CDR3, taken from reference TRBV9 and TRBJ1-2): DSGVTQTPKHLITATGQRVTLRCSPRSGDLSVYWYQQSLDQGLQFLIQYYNGEERAKGNILERFSAQQFPDLHSELNLSSLELGDSALYFCASSVGPSDSNYGYTFGSGTRLTVV.

This clonotype is labeled medium-sized. The CDR3 protein is CASSFRSHGYTF. The CDR3 DNA reads as TGTGCCAGCAGTTTCCGGAGTCATGGCTACACCTTC. The chain is built from TRBV12-3 or TRBV12-4 and TRBJ1-2; D not resolved. The V end was cut by 3 bases, the J end by 6 bases, with 8 bases between. The CDR3 contains 12 residues.

This clonotype was counted ten times or more. The rearrangement links TRBV20-1 to TRBJ2-5; D unresolved. Germline V lookup: CDR1 DFQATT, CDR2 SNEGSKA (reference sequence). The CDR3 totals 13 residues. Trimming took 6 bases from V and 2 from J, leaving 13 bases between them. The CDR3 sequence: CSAPPGIQETQYF. The CDR3 DNA is TGCAGTGCCCCACCCGGAATTCAAGAGACCCAGTACTTC.

By sample share, this clonotype is medium-sized. The gene calls are TRBV11-2 and TRBJ1-3; TRBD1 is a possible D gene (5 bases). V was clipped by 4 bases and J by 0 bases, with 10 bases between them. The CDR3 is 15 amino acids. In germline, CDR1 is SGHAT, CDR2 FQNNGV. The CDR3 coding sequence is TGTGCCAGCAGCTGGGGAGGGGACTCTGGAAACACCATATATTTT. Protein: CASSWGGDSGNTIYF.

By share of the sample, this clonotype is medium-sized. The genes are TRBV27 and TRBJ2-7; D is undetermined. CDR3 size: 15 residues. Germline lookup yields CDR1 MNHEY and CDR2 SMNVEV (reference sequence). V was pared by 4 bases and J by 0 bases, with 13 bases between. The CDR3: CASSWSQAGSYEQYF. CDR3 DNA: TGTGCCAGCAGTTGGAGTCAGGCCGGCTCCTACGAGCAGTACTTC.

By share of the sample, this clonotype is medium-sized. V gene TRBV29-1 combines with J gene TRBJ2-2, with D hard to call. Trimming left V 4 bases short and J 7 bases short, with 13 bases between. The CDR3 has 13 residues. Germline lookup yields CDR1 SQVTM and CDR2 ANQGSEA. CDR3 bases: TGCAGCGTTGTAATAGGGCTTTACGGGGAGCTGTTTTTT. Its translation: CSVVIGLYGELFF.

This clonotype was seen only a few times. This chain links TRBV5-1 with TRBJ1-4, with 9 bases matching TRBD1. Germline assignment: CDR1 SGHRS and CDR2 YFSETQ. The CDR3 has 14 residues. Losses at the gene ends were 4 bases for V and 6 bases for J; bases not matched to a gene: 4. CDR3 bases: TGCGCCAGCAGCGAACAGGGGGCTTATGAAAAACTGTTTTTT. Amino acids: CASSEQGAYEKLFF. Complete variable domain (other parts from reference TRBV5-1 and TRBJ1-4): KAGVTQTPRYLIKTRGQQVTLSCSPISGHRSVSWYQQTPGQGLQFLFEYFSETQRNKGNFPGRFSGRQFSNSRSEMNVSTLELGDSALYLCASSEQGAYEKLFFGSGTQLSVL.

This clonotype is labeled medium-sized. V and J are TRBV7-2 and TRBJ2-1, with 7 bases fitting TRBD2. Per the germline V gene, CDR1 is SGHTA and CDR2 is FQGNSA. The CDR3 loop spans 15 amino acids. J lost 7 bases, V lost 5 bases, and 11 bases had no gene match. The CDR3 reads CASSLSGNPSNEQFF. In nucleotides, the CDR3 is TGTGCCAGCAGCCTGAGCGGGAACCCTAGTAATGAGCAGTTCTTC. The full variable domain, in which reference TRBV7-2 and TRBJ2-1 provide the parts outside the CDR3, is GAGVSQSPSNKVTEKGKDVELRCDPISGHTALYWYRQSLGQGLEFLIYFQGNSAPDKSGLPSDRFSAERTGGSVSTLTIQRTQQEDSAVYLCASSLSGNPSNEQFFGPGTRLTVL.

At least ten counts were recorded for this clonotype. Its ends do not fully match the called genes, so a read error is possible. This chain links TRBV7-7 with TRBJ2-1; 7 bases align to TRBD2. This CDR3 comprises 13 residues. CDR1 is SSHAT and CDR2 is FNYEAQ in the germline V gene (reference sequence). The CDR3 sequence is CASSLGAGNEQFF. DNA for the CDR3: TGTGCTAGCAGCTTAGGAGCGGGGAATGAGCAGTTCTTC.

About this clonotype itself: A much larger clonotype is one base distant, so this may be a read error. This chain links TRBV4-2 with TRBJ2-2, with D perhaps TRBD1 (5 bases). Germline V lookup: CDR1 LGHNA, CDR2 YNFKEQ. The CDR3 loop spans 15 amino acids. V gave up 6 bases and J gave up 4 bases, with 15 bases separating them. The CDR3 nucleotides are TGTGCCAGCAGACAGGACCTACTTGGCACCGGGGAGCTGTTTTTT. It is translated as CASRQDLLGTGELFF.

This clonotype is categorized as medium-sized. The junction does not match germline at one end; this may be a read error. The gene calls are TRBV6-5 and TRBJ1-2, with D possibly TRBD1 on 6 matching bases. Germline assignment: CDR1 MNHEY and CDR2 SVGAGI. The CDR3 extends over 14 amino acids. The CDR3 reads CASTYGRGAYGYTF. The CDR3, as DNA: TGTGCCAGCACTTACGGCCGGGGGGCATATGGCTACACCTTC.

Turning to this clonotype: With a much larger clone just one base away, this may be a read error. The V call is TRBV19, the J call TRBJ1-5; D unresolved. The CDR3 totals 13 residues. The V gene's germline CDR1 is LNHDA and CDR2 SQIVND (reference sequence). The CDR3 nucleotides read TGTGCCAGTAGTATTCCAGGCAATCATCCCCAGCATTTT. It encodes CASSIPGNHPQHF.

By its share, this clonotype is medium-sized. CDR3 in amino acids: CASSIDSYNEQFF. The CDR3 nucleotides are TGTGCCAGTAGTATTGACTCCTACAATGAGCAGTTCTTC. The chain joins TRBV19 to TRBJ2-1; D gene unclear. CDR3 length equals 13 residues. V gave up 3 bases and J gave up 0 bases, with 3 bases separating them. Per germline, CDR1 LNHDA and CDR2 SQIVND (reference sequence).

As to this clonotype: A much more abundant neighbour one base away suggests this may be a read error. This chain links TRBV12-3 or TRBV12-4 with TRBJ1-2, with D perhaps matching TRBD1 (6 bases). The germline V and J ends were trimmed by 8 bases and 4 bases, with 11 bases remaining between them. The CDR3 contains 12 residues. The CDR3 nucleotides are TGTGCCAGCCGACAGGTGGCCTATGGCTACACCTTC. Protein: CASRQVAYGYTF.

To note about this clonotype: This may come from a read error, since a much larger clone is one base off. The rearrangement uses TRBV14 and TRBJ2-2; D is undetermined. The CDR3 spans 15 residues. The germline CDR1 and CDR2 sequences are SGHDN and FVKESK. V dropped 0 bases and J dropped 4 bases, with 9 bases sitting between them. The CDR3, as DNA: TGTGCCAGCAGCCAAGAAAATTTGACCACCGGGGAGCTGTTTTTT. Translation: CASSQENLTTGELFF.

By its share, this clonotype is medium-sized. The gene calls are TRBV30 and TRBJ1-1; TRBD1 is a possible D gene (6 bases). V lost 8 bases and J lost 2, with 15 bases in between. The CDR3 length is 13 residues. CDR1 is GTSNPN and CDR2 is SVGIG in the germline V gene (reference sequence). The CDR3 DNA follows: TGTGCCGTCGGAGGACAGACCAACACTGAAGCTTTCTTT. Translated: CAVGGQTNTEAFF.